The clone carrying this TCR beta chain was counted a few times. This CDR3 has 17 amino acids. Germline V gene sequence: CDR1 SGHVS, CDR2 FNYEAQ. The V segment lost 0 bases and the J segment 7 bases; nucleotides outside the gene matches: 9. The record originates from a study of T-cell reconstitution after alpha-beta-depleted transplantation in children. Preparing the TCRbeta library involved the use of unique molecular identifiers. Via MiXCR, TCRdb re-called the PCR reads, giving one row per CDR3 protein. Counted here are around 300,000 distinct CDR3 sequences, approximately 20% occurring once; the ten biggest clones make up approximately 11%.

The receptor comes from a male patient between 5 and 17 years old who had a stem cell transplant for acute lymphoblastic leukemia, so the T cells may come from the graft donor. This chain connects TRBV7-6 to TRBJ2-1, with 10 bases aligning to TRBD2. The starting material was PBMCs, mostly from graft donor cells, obtained 180 days after TCRalphabeta/CD19-depleted stem cell transplant. The CDR3 DNA sequence: TGTGCCAGCAGCTTAGCGCTTAGCGGGAGGCCGGTTAATGAGCAGTTCTTC. Protein sequence: CASSLALSGRPVNEQFF.